This T cell receptor (beta chain) was sequenced in a study of T cells in Graves' hyperthyroidism and ophthalmopathy. Using RNA transcripts as the source, TCR beta CDR3 regions were amplified. Initially, a first-round RT-PCR of the TCR CDR3 employed the HTBI primer set. TCRdb used MiXCR to reprocess the multiplex PCR reads, holding one entry per CDR3 protein. The table has 600,000 to 750,000 distinct CDR3 sequences, approximately 15% seen once; the top ten hold about 16%. The sequence was obtained from a man aged 50-59 years with Graves' hyperthyroidism. Sequencing was done on a sample of blood.

The CDR3 reads CASSLDNGGVLSGELFF. CDR3 DNA: TGTGCCAGCAGCTTAGATAACGGGGGAGTGCTGTCCGGGGAGCTGTTTTTT. The chain joins TRBV11-2 to TRBJ2-2; D is perhaps TRBD2 (6 bases). The V end was cut by 0 bases, the J end by 6 bases, with 17 bases between. Germline lookup yields CDR1 SGHAT and CDR2 FQNNGV. This CDR3 comprises 17 residues.